This T cell receptor (beta chain) is from a study of OX40 agonist ivuxolimab in advanced cancers. Assay used: immunoSEQ multiplex PCR; TCRdb lists only in-frame clones, some missing. The sample consists of about 48,000 clones, approximately 83% of them appearing once. Systemic immunosuppression or autoimmune disease history was grounds to exclude patients. Cycle 7 day 1, cycle 4 day 1, and baseline were the timepoints at which blood was sampled. In germline, CDR1 is GTSNPN, CDR2 SVGIG (reference sequence). With V trimmed by 2 bases and J by 4 bases, 8 bases remained unmatched. The CDR3 loop spans 15 amino acids. As to this clone: Its target is unknown.

Study-level results: Fewer expanded clones were found on average in CD4+ than in CD8+ T cells. Within 6 weeks, CD4+ and CD8+ blood T cells expanded clonally at 0.1 to 3.0 mg/kg.

This specimen was CD4+ or CD8+ T cells sorted from blood, taken in a trial of the OX40 agonist ivuxolimab. This chain links TRBV30 with TRBJ1-5; 7 bases align to TRBD1. The sequence was obtained from an adult with an advanced solid tumor such as melanoma, head and neck, liver or kidney cancer. CDR3: CAWSPREQGNQPQHF. The DNA of the CDR3 is TGTGCCTGGAGTCCGAGGGAACAGGGGAATCAGCCCCAGCATTTT.